One and the same sample provided the 8 T cell receptor beta chains below, sequenced in a study of monozygotic twins with inflammatory bowel disease. TCRdb reprocessed the 5' RACE reads and stores each CDR3 protein as one record, lacking DNA. Recorded for this sample: about 300,000 distinct CDR3 sequences. Sequenced sample: blood. The receptors here all came from a human donor with ulcerative colitis or Crohn's disease, or a healthy co-twin of an affected twin (not recorded which).

The chain carries TRBV24-1 and TRBJ2-1; checking the TCRdb D call of TRBD1 is not possible without DNA. The CDR3 has 12 residues. CDR1 is KGHDR, CDR2 SFDVKD, per germline. This chain's CDR3 is CATGTIYNEQFF.

The chain employs TRBV20-1 and TRBJ2-2; absent DNA, TCRdb's TRBD1 call cannot be checked. The CDR3 is 16 amino acids. CDR1 DFQATT and CDR2 SNEGSKA come from the germline V gene (reference sequence). The CDR3 protein is CSAREHGQGGTGELFF.

This rearrangement joins TRBV4-2 to TRBJ2-7; without DNA, the TCRdb call of TRBD1 cannot be checked. The CDR3 spans 16 residues. CDR1 is LGHNA, CDR2 YNFKEQ, per germline. The CDR3 sequence is CASSPSSYGTYYEQYF.

V and J are TRBV7-9 and TRBJ1-1; the D gene TCRdb calls, TRBD1, cannot be checked with no DNA. From germline, CDR1 is SEHNR and CDR2 FQNEAQ (reference sequence). This CDR3 comprises 14 residues. CDR3 residues: CASRNRGQVTEAFF.

The rearrangement joins TRBV24-1 to TRBJ2-2. The CDR3 length is 13 residues. Germline V gene lookup returns CDR1 KGHDR and CDR2 SFDVKD. This chain's CDR3 is CATMTTITGELFF.

V usage is TRBV6-1 and J usage is TRBJ2-2. CDR1 and CDR2 from the germline V gene are MNHNS and SASEGT. CDR3 length equals 14 residues. The CDR3 protein is CASRKPTGPGELFF.

The chain links TRBV5-5 to TRBJ1-5. The CDR3 covers 14 residues. Germline V gives CDR1 SGHKS, CDR2 YYEKEE (reference sequence). CDR3 residues: CASCLGGDNQPQHF.

The rearrangement joins TRBV6-6 to TRBJ1-5; TCRdb indicates TRBD1, and absent DNA this call remains unverified. The CDR3 has 14 amino acids. CDR1 and CDR2 from the germline V gene are MNHNY and SVGAGI (reference sequence). This CDR3 is CASSYVGRRQPQHF.